The 19 T cell receptor beta chains reported below all come from one sample, sequenced in a study of shared clonotypes between healthy human individuals. Using immunoSEQ multiplex PCR, the repertoire was profiled, and TCRdb retains in-frame clones only, with some absent. Among 550,000 to 700,000 clones listed, 73% were seen once. The sample consisted of memory CD4+ T cells sorted from blood. Subset meaning: CD45RA-negative fraction. These receptors all stem from a woman in her twenties or thirties in good health.

The DNA of the CDR3 is TGTGCCAGCAGCACTGGGGCGTCAAATTCCTACGAGCAGTACTTC. This codes for CASSTGASNSYEQYF. The V gene is TRBV7-9, the J gene TRBJ2-7; a weak D match, TRBD1 (5 bases). Between the trimmed V and J ends, which lost 5 bases and 1 base, there was a span of 15 bases. In germline, CDR1 is SEHNR, CDR2 FQNEAQ (reference sequence). This CDR3 comprises 15 residues.

The CDR3: CASVSGRGSREQFF. The CDR3 coding sequence is TGTGCCAGTGTGAGTGGGAGGGGGTCCAGGGAGCAGTTCTTC. V and J are TRBV19 and TRBJ2-1, with D perhaps TRBD2 (7 bases). Trimming took off 8 bases at V and 10 bases at J, with 21 bases between the two ends. Germline V gene sequence: CDR1 LNHDA, CDR2 SQIVND (reference sequence). This CDR3 comprises 14 residues.

The J gene is TRBJ2-2, the V gene TRBV11-2; the match to TRBD2 covers 8 bases. The ends lost 5 bases at V and 1 base at J; junction bases unmatched: 3. Germline CDR1 and CDR2: SGHAT and FQNNGV. The CDR3 covers 15 residues. The CDR3 DNA reads TGTGCCAGCAGCCCTCGGGGGGGGAACACCGGGGAGCTGTTTTTT. Its translation is CASSPRGGNTGELFF.

The chain is built from TRBV6-6 and TRBJ1-2; tentatively, D is TRBD1 (5 bases). V shed 0 bases and J shed 4 bases, with 9 bases lying between them. The CDR3 has 14 amino acids. Germline V gene data show CDR1 as MNHNY and CDR2 as SVGAGI (reference sequence). The CDR3 DNA sequence: TGTGCCAGCAGTTACTCTGGACAAACCTATGGCTACACCTTC. Its protein is CASSYSGQTYGYTF.

This rearrangement joins TRBV25-1 to TRBJ2-1, with no clear D. The CDR3 has 15 amino acids. Germline V CDR1 and CDR2: MGHDK, SYGVNS. Trimming stripped 1 base from V and 4 bases from J, with 11 bases between. CDR3 nucleotides: TGTGCCAGCAGTGAATCCAAGACGGTTTACAATGAGCAGTTCTTC. Translating it yields CASSESKTVYNEQFF.

J is TRBJ2-7 and V is TRBV7-2; D is ambiguous. V was clipped by 2 bases and J by 4 bases, with 15 bases between them. Germline CDR1 is SGHTA and CDR2 is FQGNSA. This CDR3 has 15 residues. CDR3 bases: TGTGCCAGCAGCTTAAGAGCCTCAACCGTTTACGAGCAGTACTTC. Its protein is CASSLRASTVYEQYF.

The chain uses TRBV5-8 and TRBJ2-1, with 7 bases that match TRBD2. This CDR3 has 15 amino acids. Germline V gene data show CDR1 as SGHTS and CDR2 as YDEGEE. The trim removed 2 bases at V and 1 base at J, leaving 3 bases unmatched. The CDR3 sequence: CASSFAGRSYNEQFF. The CDR3 coding sequence is TGTGCCAGCAGCTTCGCCGGGAGGTCCTACAATGAGCAGTTCTTC.

J is TRBJ2-5 and V is TRBV6-1; 7 nucleotides match TRBD1. Germline CDR1 reads MNHNS; CDR2 reads SASEGT. V dropped 4 bases and J dropped 2; count of bases not matched to a gene: 7. This CDR3 is built from 15 residues. The chain's CDR3 is CASSVWGQIQETQYF. The CDR3 nucleotides are TGTGCCAGCAGTGTCTGGGGACAGATACAAGAGACCCAGTACTTC.

The chain has TRBV19 and TRBJ2-1; TRBD1 matches at 10 bases. CDR3 size: 16 residues. With 3 bases clipped from V and 8 bases from J, the junction kept 10 bases outside the gene matches. Germline CDR1 is LNHDA and CDR2 is SQIVND (reference sequence). The CDR3 spells CASSIISGQGSHEQFF. CDR3 in DNA: TGTGCCAGTAGTATCATCTCGGGACAGGGGAGTCATGAGCAGTTCTTC.

This chain uses TRBV4-1 with TRBJ1-4; 8 bases align to TRBD1. The length of the CDR3 is 16 residues. The germline gives CDR1 MGHRA, CDR2 YSYEKL. V shed 1 base and J 7 bases; nucleotides not matched to a gene: 8. CDR3 DNA sequence: TGCGCCAGCAGCCAAGGACAGGGGCCTTTAGGTGAAAAACTGTTTTTT. Its translation: CASSQGQGPLGEKLFF.

This clone has just a few counts. The V call is TRBV28, the J call TRBJ2-7, with 9 bases that match TRBD2. Trimming removed 8 bases from V and 5 bases from J; junction bases left unmatched: 16. There are 16 residues in the CDR3. CDR1 and CDR2 from the germline V gene are MDHEN and SYDVKM. CDR3: CASVTFSGSPIDEQYF. As DNA, the CDR3 is TGTGCCAGCGTCACTTTTAGCGGGAGCCCCATAGACGAGCAGTACTTC.

The chain has TRBV18 and TRBJ1-1, with D unresolved. CDR1 is KGHSH and CDR2 is LQKENI in the germline V gene. Trimming left V 3 bases short and J 4 bases short, with 9 bases between. The CDR3 covers 13 residues. CDR3 coding DNA: TGTGCCAGCTCACCTGGGGAAGGCACTGAAGCTTTCTTT. Translation gives CASSPGEGTEAFF.

This clone has a handful of counts. The V gene is TRBV5-8, the J gene TRBJ2-1, with TRBD2 matching over 14 bases. Germline CDR1 reads SGHTS; CDR2 reads YDEGEE. J gave up 7 bases and V 4 bases, and 4 bases lay outside the gene matches. This CDR3 spans 15 amino acids. CDR3 nucleotides: TGTGCCAGCAGCCTACGGACTAGCGGGAGGAATGAGCAGTTCTTC. The encoded protein is CASSLRTSGRNEQFF.

The chain employs TRBV7-2 and TRBJ2-1; TRBD2 matches at 8 bases. This CDR3 contains 14 residues. Germline lookup yields CDR1 SGHTA and CDR2 FQGNSA. V trimming: 2 bases; J trimming: 7 bases; junction bases outside the gene matches: 4. The CDR3: CASSLLREGNEQFF. CDR3 in DNA: TGTGCCAGCAGCTTATTACGGGAGGGTAATGAGCAGTTCTTC.

This clone was observed a single time. The chain has TRBV28 and TRBJ1-6; perhaps TRBD1 as D (5 bases). The CDR3 sequence is 12 residues long. The V gene's germline CDR1 is MDHEN and CDR2 SYDVKM. Trimming removed 5 bases at V and 14 bases at J, with 13 bases between. The CDR3 region is CASSPGRGALHF. The DNA for the CDR3 is TGTGCCAGCAGTCCCGGCCGGGGGGCCCTCCACTTT.

The chain is built from TRBV5-4 and TRBJ2-7, with 11 bases that match TRBD2. CDR1 is SGHNT and CDR2 is YYREEE in the germline V gene (reference sequence). This CDR3 has 15 residues. V was pared by 4 bases and J by 6 bases, with 9 bases of the junction left unmatched. CDR3 bases: TGTGCCAGCAGCCGAGGGACTAGCGGAGTACCCGAGCAGTACTTC. Its protein is CASSRGTSGVPEQYF.

The chain links TRBV5-1 to TRBJ2-5; D gene ambiguous. In germline, CDR1 is SGHRS, CDR2 YFSETQ. V lost 0 bases, J lost 3 bases, and 9 bases lay in between. This CDR3 comprises 14 residues. The CDR3, as DNA: TGCGCCAGCAGCTTGGGCCGACGGAAAGAGACCCAGTACTTC. Residues: CASSLGRRKETQYF.

This clone was seen a handful of times. The V and J genes are TRBV12-2 and TRBJ2-7; TRBD2, the D gene given by the table, was not confirmed from the DNA. TRBV12-2 is designated a pseudogene. This CDR3 is built from 17 residues. CDR3 nucleotide sequence: TGTGCAAGTCGCCTAGAAGGAAACGGGAGGGCCTCGGGCGAGCAGTACTTC. Protein sequence: CASRLEGNGRASGEQYF.

The rearrangement uses TRBV27 and TRBJ2-3; TRBD2 matches at 9 bases. With 2 bases clipped from V and 2 bases from J, the junction kept 5 bases outside the gene matches. Germline lookup yields CDR1 MNHEY and CDR2 SMNVEV (reference sequence). The CDR3 has 16 amino acids. The CDR3 coding sequence is TGTGCCAGCAGTTTAGGGGCTAGCGGGATCACAGATACGCAGTATTTT. This codes for CASSLGASGITDTQYF.